The 9 T cell receptor beta chains listed next were all sequenced from one sample in a study of blood T cells in healthy people across ages. Alongside a J-beta primer mix, a sample-barcoded 5' primer served in a second PCR lasting about 6 to 11 cycles. TCRdb reanalysed the 5' RACE reads using MiXCR and keeps one entry per CDR3 protein. The sample carries about 900,000 distinct CDR3 sequences, around 62% recorded once. Sequencing input: blood. The receptors come from a man younger than 40 in good health.

This clonotype has more than one count but fewer than ten. The chain combines TRBV27 with TRBJ2-1, with TRBD1 matching over 9 bases. The V and J ends lost 6 bases and 8 bases, in that order; junction bases with no gene match: 14. Germline V gene lookup returns CDR1 MNHEY and CDR2 SMNVEV (reference sequence). This CDR3 has 16 residues. The CDR3 here is CASRPVTRDRAHEQFF. DNA for the CDR3: TGTGCCAGCAGGCCTGTAACCCGGGACAGGGCGCATGAGCAGTTCTTC.

About this clonotype itself: At one end the junction does not follow the germline gene, possibly because of a read error. The V gene is TRBV3-1, the J gene TRBJ2-4; no reliable D call. The length of the CDR3 is 13 residues. Germline lookup yields CDR1 LGHDT and CDR2 YNNKEL (reference sequence). The CDR3 spells CASSARAINIQYF. The CDR3 DNA follows: TGTGCCAGCAGCGCCCGGGCCATAAACATTCAGTACTTC.

The CDR3 region has the DNA TGCAGTGCTAGAAGACCCGGACGGTATGGCTACACCTTC. It codes for CSARRPGRYGYTF. The chain has TRBV20-1 and TRBJ1-2; D is unclear. V dropped 2 bases and J dropped 5 bases, with 12 bases sitting between them. This CDR3 comprises 13 residues. Germline CDR1 reads DFQATT; CDR2 reads SNEGSKA (reference sequence).

V is TRBV5-5 and J is TRBJ1-1, with D possibly matching TRBD1 (5 bases). V was cut by 0 bases and J by 0 bases, with 12 bases left in between. The CDR3 is made up of 16 amino acids. CDR1 SGHKS and CDR2 YYEKEE come from the germline V gene (reference sequence). The CDR3 coding sequence is TGTGCCAGCAGCTTGGCCTACAGGAGCATGAACACTGAAGCTTTCTTT. Translating it yields CASSLAYRSMNTEAFF.

This clonotype has more than one count but fewer than ten. V usage is TRBV29-1 and J usage is TRBJ2-5; the match to TRBD1 covers 9 bases. Losses at the gene ends were 6 bases for V and 6 bases for J; bases not matched to a gene: 8. Germline CDR1 and CDR2: SQVTM and ANQGSEA. The CDR3 spans 13 residues. The CDR3 loop is CSVPGQGQQTQYF. CDR3 in DNA: TGCAGCGTCCCGGGACAGGGTCAACAGACCCAGTACTTC.

The CDR3 region is CSVAVETQYF. CDR3 sequence (DNA): TGCAGCGTCGCGGTGGAGACCCAGTACTTC. The chain uses TRBV29-1 and TRBJ2-5; D is undetermined. Trimming stripped 6 bases from V and 5 bases from J, with 7 bases between. CDR3 size: 10 residues. Germline assignment: CDR1 SQVTM and CDR2 ANQGSEA.

In this sample, this clonotype turned up a few times. CDR3: CSEQNTDTQYF. Written as DNA, the CDR3 is TGCAGTGAACAGAACACAGATACGCAGTATTTT. The J gene is TRBJ2-3, the V gene TRBV20-1; D unclear. This CDR3 is built from 11 residues. The germline V gene encodes CDR1 DFQATT and CDR2 SNEGSKA (reference sequence). V dropped 7 bases and J dropped 2 bases, with 7 bases sitting between them.

This clonotype was seen only a few times. The rearrangement uses TRBV7-3 and TRBJ2-6, with D possibly TRBD2 on 5 matching bases. Trimming removed 0 bases at V and 0 bases at J, with 6 bases between. CDR3 length: 16 amino acids. In germline, CDR1 is SGHTA, CDR2 FQGTGA. The CDR3 here is CASSLTAASGANVLTF. CDR3 nucleotide sequence: TGTGCCAGCAGCTTAACAGCGGCCTCTGGGGCCAACGTCCTGACTTTC.

This clonotype was seen only a few times. The chain carries TRBV29-1 and TRBJ2-5; D might be TRBD1 or TRBD2, each matching 5 bases. Germline-derived CDR1 and CDR2 are SQVTM and ANQGSEA. V was shortened by 0 bases and J by 5 bases, with 19 bases between the two germline ends. The CDR3 runs to 16 residues. For the CDR3, the DNA is TGCAGCGTTGAAGACCCCCGGACAAGGGAGTGGGAGACCCAGTACTTC. It yields the protein CSVEDPRTREWETQYF.